This TCR beta chain was sequenced during a study of breast tumors, draining lymph nodes, adjacent tissues. The study's findings and limits: Compared with lymph nodes, tumors were less diverse; compared with nontumor tissue, more. The data were judged consistent with most tumor T cells coming from lymph node and expanding in tumor.

This CDR3 region has 15 residues. Looked up from germline, CDR1 is SGHAT and CDR2 is FQNNGV. On this clonotype: No antigen is known for it.

TCRdb redid the calling of the multiplex PCR reads with MiXCR, one entry per CDR3 protein. The table lists more than 10,000 distinct CDR3 sequences, approximately 55% of them singletons. The sequenced sample consisted of breast tumor tissue. The sequence was obtained from a female donor with breast cancer. Some clones in this sample may be carry-over from other donors' samples. The chain uses TRBV11-2 and TRBJ2-7; TRBD1 agrees at 9 bases. CDR3 in DNA: TGTGCCAGCAGCTCGTCCGGGACAGGGTTGTACGAGCAGTGCGTC. Residues: CASSSSGTGLYEQCV.